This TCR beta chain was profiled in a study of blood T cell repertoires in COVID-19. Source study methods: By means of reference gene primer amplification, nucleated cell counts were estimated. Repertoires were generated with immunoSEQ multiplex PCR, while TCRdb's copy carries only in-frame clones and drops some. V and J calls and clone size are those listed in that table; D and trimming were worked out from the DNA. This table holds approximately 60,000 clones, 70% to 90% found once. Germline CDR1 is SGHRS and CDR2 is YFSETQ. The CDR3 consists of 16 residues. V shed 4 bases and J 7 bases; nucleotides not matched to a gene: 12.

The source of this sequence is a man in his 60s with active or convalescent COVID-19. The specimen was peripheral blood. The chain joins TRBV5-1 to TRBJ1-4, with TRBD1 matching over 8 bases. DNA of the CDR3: TGCGCCAGCAGCCTCTCAGGAGGGACAGGTGGTGAAAAACTGTTTTTT. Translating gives CASSLSGGTGGEKLFF.